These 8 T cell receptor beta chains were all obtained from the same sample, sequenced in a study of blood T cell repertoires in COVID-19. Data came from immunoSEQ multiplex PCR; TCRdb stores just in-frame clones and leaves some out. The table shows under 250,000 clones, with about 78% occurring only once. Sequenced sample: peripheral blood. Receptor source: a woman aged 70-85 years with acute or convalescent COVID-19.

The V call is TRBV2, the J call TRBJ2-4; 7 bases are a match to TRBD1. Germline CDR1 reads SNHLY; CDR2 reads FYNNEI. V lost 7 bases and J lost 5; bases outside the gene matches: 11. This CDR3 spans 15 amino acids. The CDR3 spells CASKVNRGRENIQYF. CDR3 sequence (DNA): TGTGCCAGCAAGGTTAACAGGGGTCGGGAAAACATTCAGTACTTC.

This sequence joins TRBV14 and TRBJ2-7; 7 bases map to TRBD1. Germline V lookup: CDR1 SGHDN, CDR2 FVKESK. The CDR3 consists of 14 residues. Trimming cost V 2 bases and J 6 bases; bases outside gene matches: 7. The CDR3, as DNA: TGTGCCAGCAGCCAACGTCAGGGGGTTGGCGAGCAGTACTTC. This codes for CASSQRQGVGEQYF.

CDR3 bases: TGTGCCAGCAGCTCCACCGGGACAGGGGTAGGGGAAAAACTGTTTTTT. Translating it yields CASSSTGTGVGEKLFF. The chain joins TRBV7-9 to TRBJ1-4; 10 nucleotides agree with TRBD1. Germline V CDR1 and CDR2: SEHNR, FQNEAQ (reference sequence). V shed 4 bases and J 8 bases; nucleotides not matched to a gene: 10. This CDR3 region has 16 residues.

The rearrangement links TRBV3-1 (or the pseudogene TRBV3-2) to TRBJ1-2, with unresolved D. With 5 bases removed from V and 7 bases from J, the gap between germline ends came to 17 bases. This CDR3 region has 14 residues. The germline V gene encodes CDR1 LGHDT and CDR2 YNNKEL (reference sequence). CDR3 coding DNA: TGTGCCAGCAGCTACCTGATGGAGGGAGGTGGCTACACCTTC. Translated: CASSYLMEGGGYTF.

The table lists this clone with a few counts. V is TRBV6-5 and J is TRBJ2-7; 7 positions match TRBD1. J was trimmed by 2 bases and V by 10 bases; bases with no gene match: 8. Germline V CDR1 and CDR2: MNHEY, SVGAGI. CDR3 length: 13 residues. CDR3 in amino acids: CATRTGVPYEQYF. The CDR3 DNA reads TGTGCCACCCGAACAGGGGTCCCCTACGAGCAGTACTTC.

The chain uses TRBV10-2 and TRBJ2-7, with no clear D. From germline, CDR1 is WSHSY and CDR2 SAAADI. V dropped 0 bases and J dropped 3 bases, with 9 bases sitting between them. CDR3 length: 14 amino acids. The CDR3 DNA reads TGCGCCAGCAGTGAGTCTCTTAACAGCTACGAGCAGTACGTC. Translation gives CASSESLNSYEQYV.

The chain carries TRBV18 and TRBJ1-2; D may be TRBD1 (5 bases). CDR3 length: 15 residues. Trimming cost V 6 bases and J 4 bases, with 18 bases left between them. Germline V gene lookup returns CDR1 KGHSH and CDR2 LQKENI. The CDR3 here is CASSPGGGRGYGYTF. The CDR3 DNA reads TGTGCCAGCTCGCCCGGCGGGGGACGTGGCTATGGCTACACCTTC.

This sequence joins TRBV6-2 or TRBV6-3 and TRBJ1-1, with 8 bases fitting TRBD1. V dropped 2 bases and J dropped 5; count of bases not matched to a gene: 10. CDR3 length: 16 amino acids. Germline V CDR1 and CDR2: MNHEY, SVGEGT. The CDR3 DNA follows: TGTGCCAGCAGTTACGCCTTGACAGGGGAAACGACTGAAGCTTTCTTT. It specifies CASSYALTGETTEAFF.